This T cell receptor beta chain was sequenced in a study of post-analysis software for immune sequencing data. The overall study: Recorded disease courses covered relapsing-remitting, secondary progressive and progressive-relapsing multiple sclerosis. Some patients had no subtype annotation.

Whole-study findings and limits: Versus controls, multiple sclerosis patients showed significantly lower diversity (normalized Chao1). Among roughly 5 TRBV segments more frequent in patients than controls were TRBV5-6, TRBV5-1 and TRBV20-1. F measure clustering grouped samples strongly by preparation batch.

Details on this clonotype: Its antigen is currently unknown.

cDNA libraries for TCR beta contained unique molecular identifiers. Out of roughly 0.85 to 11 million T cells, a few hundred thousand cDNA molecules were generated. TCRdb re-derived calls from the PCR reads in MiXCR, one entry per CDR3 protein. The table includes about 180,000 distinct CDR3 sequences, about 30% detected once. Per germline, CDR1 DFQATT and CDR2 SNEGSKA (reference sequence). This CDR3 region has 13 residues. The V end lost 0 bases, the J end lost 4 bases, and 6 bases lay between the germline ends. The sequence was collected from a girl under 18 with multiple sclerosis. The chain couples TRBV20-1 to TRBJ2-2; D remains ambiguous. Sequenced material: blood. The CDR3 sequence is CSARESPTGELFF. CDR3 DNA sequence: TGCAGTGCTAGAGAGTCTCCCACCGGGGAGCTGTTTTTT.